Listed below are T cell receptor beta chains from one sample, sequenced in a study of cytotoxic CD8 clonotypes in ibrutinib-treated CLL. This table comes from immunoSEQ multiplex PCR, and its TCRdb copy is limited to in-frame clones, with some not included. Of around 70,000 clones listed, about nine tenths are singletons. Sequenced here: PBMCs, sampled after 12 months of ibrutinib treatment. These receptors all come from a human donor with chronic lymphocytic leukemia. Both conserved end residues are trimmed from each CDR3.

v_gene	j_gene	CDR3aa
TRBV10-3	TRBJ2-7	AIATFLGTGELTYEQY
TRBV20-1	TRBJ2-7	SASKDVEQY
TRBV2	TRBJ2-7	ASSDGQGTSGVYEQY
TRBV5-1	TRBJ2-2	ASSLDSGGGGELF
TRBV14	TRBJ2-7	ASSQDEGQGVYEQY
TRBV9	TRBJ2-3	ASSVTGGYTDTQY
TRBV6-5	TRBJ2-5	ASSTPHRGQETQY
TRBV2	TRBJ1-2	ASSEVYGSRGYT
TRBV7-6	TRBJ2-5	ASSRPRSGASGRSTQETQY
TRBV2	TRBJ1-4	ASSPDRVNEKLF
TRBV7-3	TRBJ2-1	ASSRTSGQYNEQF
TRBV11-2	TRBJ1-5	ASSIDRDQPQH
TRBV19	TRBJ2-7	ASSLGLAGYEQY
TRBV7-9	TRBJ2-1	ASSLDQRGDEQF
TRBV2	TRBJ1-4	ASSKDRGWEEKLF
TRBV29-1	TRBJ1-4	SGTQGSDEKLF
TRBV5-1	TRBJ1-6	ASSLALGTGGSPLH
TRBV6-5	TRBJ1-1	ASSFLNQNRAF
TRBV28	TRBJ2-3	ASSFRSGSTDTQY
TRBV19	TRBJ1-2	ASSIAGQGEYGYT
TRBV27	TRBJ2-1	ASSSTSGTYNEQF
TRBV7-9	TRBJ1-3	ASSQTYSGNTIY
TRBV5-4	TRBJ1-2	ASSSRQGARQGYT
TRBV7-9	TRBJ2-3	ASSLGADTQY
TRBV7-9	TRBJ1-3	ASSLGGLGNTIY
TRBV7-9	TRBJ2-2	ASSPPQQGPTGELF
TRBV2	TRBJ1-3	ASSERRSSGNTIY
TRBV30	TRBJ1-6	AWSVGSSSLSPLH
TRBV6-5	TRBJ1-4	ASSYSGPRPNEKLF
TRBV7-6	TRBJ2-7	ASSLVPSGSSLYEQY
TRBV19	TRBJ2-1	ASSIGRWGNEQF
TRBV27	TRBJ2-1	ASSLKSSYNEQF
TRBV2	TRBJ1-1	ASREGGEAF
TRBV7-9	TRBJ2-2	ASSLVGSVSGELF
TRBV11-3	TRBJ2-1	ASSFFANSYNEQF
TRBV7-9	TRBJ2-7	ASSWSGTPSYEQY
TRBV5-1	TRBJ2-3	ASSLTSITDTQY
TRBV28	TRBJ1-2	ASSFFGAASNYGYT
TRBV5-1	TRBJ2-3	ASSLLQSTDTQY
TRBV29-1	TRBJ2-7	STGNGASYEQY
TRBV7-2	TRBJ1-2	ASSLAGVNYGYT
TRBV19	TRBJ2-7	ASSMTDWLDEQY
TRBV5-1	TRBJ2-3	ASSLKYLQY
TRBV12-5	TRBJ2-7	ASGVPPSEQY
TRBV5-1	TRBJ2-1	ASSLADSGRGNEQF
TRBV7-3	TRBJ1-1	ASSPDGLLEAF
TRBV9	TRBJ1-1	ASSPWDRNTEAF
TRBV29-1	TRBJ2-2	SVDGVSGNTGELF
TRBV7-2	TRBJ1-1	ASSSQGVWTEAF
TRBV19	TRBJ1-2	ASNQGANGYT
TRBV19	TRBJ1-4	ASIPGGALVGKLF
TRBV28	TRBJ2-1	ASSPTSVLYNEQF
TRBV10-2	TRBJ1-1	ASSDQPGQGMNTEAF
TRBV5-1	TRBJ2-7	ASSLGGTKTYEQY
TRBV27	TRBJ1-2	AAGLDSNYGYT
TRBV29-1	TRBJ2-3	SVEDRVAGVLYTQY
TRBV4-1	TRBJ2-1	ASSQDAELVEQF
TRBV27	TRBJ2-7	ASSLTTGGSSYEQY